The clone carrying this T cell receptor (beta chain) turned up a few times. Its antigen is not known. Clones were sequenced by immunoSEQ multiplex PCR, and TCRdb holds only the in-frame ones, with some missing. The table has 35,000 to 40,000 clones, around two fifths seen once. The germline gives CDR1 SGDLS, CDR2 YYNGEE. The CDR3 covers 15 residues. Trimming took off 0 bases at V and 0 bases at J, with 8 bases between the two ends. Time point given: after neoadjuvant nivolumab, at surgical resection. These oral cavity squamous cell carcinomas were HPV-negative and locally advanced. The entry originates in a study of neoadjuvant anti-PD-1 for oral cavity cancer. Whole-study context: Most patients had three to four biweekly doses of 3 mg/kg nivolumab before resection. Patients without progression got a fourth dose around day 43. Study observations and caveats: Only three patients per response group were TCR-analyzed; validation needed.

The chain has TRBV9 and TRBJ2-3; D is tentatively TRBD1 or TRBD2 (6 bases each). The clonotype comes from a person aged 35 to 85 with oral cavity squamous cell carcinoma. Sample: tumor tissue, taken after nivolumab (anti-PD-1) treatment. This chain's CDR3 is CASSVAGASTDTQYF. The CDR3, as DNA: TGTGCCAGCAGCGTAGCGGGGGCAAGCACAGATACGCAGTATTTT.